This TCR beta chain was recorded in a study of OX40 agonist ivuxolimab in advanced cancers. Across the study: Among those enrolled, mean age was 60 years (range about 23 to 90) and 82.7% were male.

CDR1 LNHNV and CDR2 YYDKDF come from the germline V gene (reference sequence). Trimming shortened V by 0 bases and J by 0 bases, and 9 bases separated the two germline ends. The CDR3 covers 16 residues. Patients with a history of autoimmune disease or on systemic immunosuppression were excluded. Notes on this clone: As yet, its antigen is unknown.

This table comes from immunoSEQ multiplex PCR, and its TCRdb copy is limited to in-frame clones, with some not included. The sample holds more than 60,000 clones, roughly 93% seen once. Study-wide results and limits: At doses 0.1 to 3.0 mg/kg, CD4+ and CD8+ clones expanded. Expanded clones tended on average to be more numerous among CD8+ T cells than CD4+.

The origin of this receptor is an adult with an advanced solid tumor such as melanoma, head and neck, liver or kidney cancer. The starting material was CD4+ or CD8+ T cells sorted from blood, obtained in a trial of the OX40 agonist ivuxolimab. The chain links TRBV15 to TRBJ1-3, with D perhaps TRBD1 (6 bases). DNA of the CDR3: TGTGCCACCAGCAGAGATCAGGGGTTCTCTGGAAACACCATATATTTT. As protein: CATSRDQGFSGNTIYF.